This entry features one TCR beta chain sequence. V lost 8 bases to trimming and J lost 4 bases, with 12 bases between them. Germline loops: CDR1 MDHEN, CDR2 SYDVKM. The CDR3 length is 13 residues. The table came from immunoSEQ multiplex PCR; TCRdb's copy has only in-frame clones and leaves some out. The data show 190,000 or so clones, with approximately 92% seen just once and about 1.5% held by the top ten. This specimen comes from a study of control samples from healthy donors and cancer patients. The gene calls are TRBV28 and TRBJ1-5; D unclear. The receptor comes from a man aged 18 to 30 in good health. Sequencing was done on a sample of blood. CDR3: CASESDLNQPQHF. CDR3 bases: TGTGCCAGCGAATCAGACCTTAATCAGCCCCAGCATTTT.